This passage covers 20 T cell receptor beta chains from one sample sequenced in a study of T cell responses to AZD1222 COVID-19 vaccine. Using immunoSEQ multiplex PCR, the repertoire was profiled, and TCRdb retains in-frame clones only, with some absent. The sample shows around 200,000 clones, approximately 95% of them seen only once. Sequencing was performed on peripheral blood, taken on day 0 of AZD1222 vaccination. These receptors were taken from an adult in good health.

The J gene is TRBJ1-1, the V gene TRBV6-5; the D gene is possibly TRBD1 (5 bases). Germline loops: CDR1 MNHEY, CDR2 SVGAGI. With 3 bases removed from V and 0 bases from J, the gap between germline ends came to 11 bases. The CDR3 has 15 amino acids. The CDR3 sequence: CASSYEGALNTEAFF. In nucleotides, the CDR3 is TGTGCCAGCAGTTATGAAGGGGCCCTGAACACTGAAGCTTTCTTT.

The chain joins TRBV18 to TRBJ1-6, with D maybe TRBD1 (5 bases). V gave up 4 bases and J gave up 4 bases, with 8 bases separating them. The CDR3 loop spans 14 amino acids. Germline values: CDR1 KGHSH, CDR2 LQKENI. The CDR3 loop reads CASSHGGYNSPLHF. The CDR3 bases are TGTGCCAGCTCACACGGGGGATATAATTCACCCCTCCACTTT.

This clone appeared a single time. The rearrangement uses TRBV5-1 and TRBJ1-2; D unresolved. The CDR3 covers 13 residues. Trimming shortened V by 0 bases and J by 3 bases, and 6 bases separated the two germline ends. CDR1 SGHRS and CDR2 YFSETQ come from the germline V gene. In DNA form, the CDR3 reads TGCGCCAGCAGCTTGGATTCGGACTATGGCTACACCTTC. Residues: CASSLDSDYGYTF.

The V call is TRBV6-1, the J call TRBJ1-2; 9 bases agree with TRBD1. Germline lookup yields CDR1 MNHNS and CDR2 SASEGT. The CDR3 covers 16 residues. V gave up 0 bases and J gave up 5 bases; unmatched junction bases: 7. The CDR3 region has the DNA TGTGCCAGCAGTGAAGCCGGGACAGGGCTAGAGTATGGCTACACCTTC. It is translated as CASSEAGTGLEYGYTF.

Regarding this clone: Because the CDR3's place on the DNA is in doubt, the DNA is left out and the CDR3 is given as listed by TCRdb. The rearrangement joins TRBV6-5 to TRBJ1-5; TRBD1, the table's D call, lacks a check against the DNA. The CDR3 spans 15 residues, counting both ends. CDR1 is MNHEY, CDR2 SVGAGI, per germline. The chain's CDR3 is CASSTSTGAYQPQHF.

The V call is TRBV5-1, the J call TRBJ2-5; the match to TRBD2 covers 14 bases. The CDR3 length is 14 residues. Germline V gives CDR1 SGHRS, CDR2 YFSETQ. Germline trimming cut 4 bases from V and 8 bases from J; bases unmatched to any gene: 4. The CDR3 region is CASSMGLAGETQYF. CDR3 DNA: TGCGCCAGCAGCATGGGACTAGCGGGAGAAACCCAGTACTTC.

The chain joins TRBV18 to TRBJ2-5; D is unresolved. The germline V gene encodes CDR1 KGHSH and CDR2 LQKENI. Trimming removed 0 bases from V and 3 bases from J, with 2 bases in between. The CDR3 is 12 amino acids. Here the CDR3 reads CASSPPKETQYF. In DNA, the CDR3 is TGTGCCAGCTCACCACCGAAAGAGACCCAGTACTTC.

V usage is TRBV13 and J usage is TRBJ1-1; 9 positions agree with TRBD1. After removal of 5 bases from V and 0 bases from J, the junction contained 1 base not matched to a gene. The CDR3 consists of 14 residues. CDR1 is PRHDT and CDR2 is FYEKMQ in the germline V gene (reference sequence). This chain's CDR3 is CASSGQGMNTEAFF. Here the CDR3 DNA reads TGTGCCAGCAGCGGACAGGGGATGAACACTGAAGCTTTCTTT.

CDR3 residues: CASSLSGTISYEQYF. CDR3 DNA: TGTGCCAGCAGCTTATCTGGAACAATCTCCTACGAGCAGTACTTC. The V and J genes are TRBV11-1 and TRBJ2-7; D unclear. Germline V gene sequence: CDR1 SGHAT, CDR2 FQDESV (reference sequence). This CDR3 is 15 amino acids long. V was trimmed by 2 bases and J by 0 bases, leaving 11 bases between them. The variable domain in full, with the rest retrieved from reference TRBV11-1 and TRBJ2-7, is EAEVAQSPRYKITEKSQAVAFWCDPISGHATLYWYRQILGQGPELLVQFQDESVVDDSQLPKDRFSAERLKGVDSTLKIQPAELGDSAMYLCASSLSGTISYEQYFGPGTRLTVT.

This clone was seen a single time. The chain joins TRBV3-1 (or the pseudogene TRBV3-2) to TRBJ2-7, with 9 bases matching TRBD1. CDR1 is LGHDT, CDR2 YNNKEL, per germline (reference sequence). The CDR3 contains 13 residues. The V and J ends lost 4 bases and 4 bases, in that order; junction bases with no gene match: 2. CDR3: CASSPQGAYEQYF. CDR3 nucleotides: TGTGCCAGCAGCCCACAGGGGGCGTACGAGCAGTACTTC.

This chain joins TRBV9 and TRBJ1-3; D gene uncertain. The germline CDR1 and CDR2 sequences are SGDLS and YYNGEE. Trimming pared 4 bases from V and 2 bases from J, leaving 13 bases between. This CDR3 region has 15 residues. CDR3 protein: CASSPPGVTGNTIYF. Written as DNA, the CDR3 is TGTGCCAGCAGCCCCCCCGGGGTCACTGGAAACACCATATATTTT. Combining the CDR3 with reference TRBV9 and TRBJ1-3 gives the whole variable domain DSGVTQTPKHLITATGQRVTLRCSPRSGDLSVYWYQQSLDQGLQFLIQYYNGEERAKGNILERFSAQQFPDLHSELNLSSLELGDSALYFCASSPPGVTGNTIYFGEGSWLTVV.

The rearrangement links TRBV7-9 to TRBJ1-3, with D possibly being TRBD1 (5 bases). This CDR3 comprises 13 residues. V was pared by 0 bases and J by 8 bases, with 8 bases between. CDR1 and CDR2 from the germline V gene are SEHNR and FQNEAQ (reference sequence). CDR3 in DNA: TGTGCCAGCAGCTTAGCGAGGGGACACACCATATATTTT. Translated, it gives CASSLARGHTIYF.

V gene TRBV4-2 combines with J gene TRBJ1-2; maybe TRBD1 (6 bases). V dropped 0 bases and J dropped 4 bases, with 9 bases sitting between them. Germline V gene data show CDR1 as LGHNA and CDR2 as YNFKEQ. The CDR3 has 14 amino acids. The CDR3 coding sequence is TGTGCCAGCAGCCAAGAAGTACAGGGCTATGGCTACACCTTC. Its protein is CASSQEVQGYGYTF.

This sequence joins TRBV7-9 and TRBJ1-6; TRBD1 might be the D (6 bases). Germline V gene sequence: CDR1 SEHNR, CDR2 FQNEAQ (reference sequence). CDR3 size: 14 residues. The V end was cut by 7 bases, the J end by 10 bases, with 17 bases between. For the CDR3, the DNA is TGTGCCAGCAACGTCAACAGGGTTGGCTCACCCCTCCACTTT. Translation gives CASNVNRVGSPLHF.

This clone is a singleton in its sample. At one end, the junction sequence differs from germline, possibly due to a read error. The CDR3 sequence: CASTPTGTSSEQYF. The CDR3 DNA follows: TGTGCCAGCACCCCCACTGGGACATCCTCCGAGCAGTACTTC. This chain uses TRBV3-1 (or the pseudogene TRBV3-2) with TRBJ2-7; D is possibly TRBD1 (6 bases). This CDR3 has 14 residues. In germline, CDR1 is LGHDT, CDR2 YNNKEL (reference sequence).

The chain couples TRBV7-9 to TRBJ2-6; maybe TRBD1 (5 bases). The ends were cut back, 3 bases at V and 5 bases at J, with 14 bases in the middle. CDR3 length: 16 residues. In germline, CDR1 is SEHNR, CDR2 FQNEAQ (reference sequence). The CDR3 is CASSFATDAWANVLTF. DNA for the CDR3: TGTGCCAGCAGCTTTGCGACAGACGCCTGGGCCAACGTCCTGACTTTC.

The rearrangement uses TRBV19 and TRBJ2-5; TRBD2 agrees at 11 bases. Unmatched junction bases numbered 5, after V lost 3 bases and J lost 5 bases. There are 15 residues in the CDR3. Germline CDR1 LNHDA, CDR2 SQIVND (reference sequence). In DNA, the CDR3 is TGTGCCAGTAGTATTGGGGCTAGCGGGGGGGAGACCCAGTACTTC. This translates into CASSIGASGGETQYF.

J is TRBJ1-4 and V is TRBV2; D unclear. CDR1 is SNHLY, CDR2 FYNNEI, per germline. This CDR3 is 10 amino acids long. Trimming left V 7 bases short and J 8 bases short, with 5 bases between. Here the CDR3 DNA reads TGTGCCAGCATGGGGGAAAAACTGTTTTTT. Its protein is CASMGEKLFF.

This chain joins TRBV10-2 and TRBJ2-7, with no clear D. V lost 3 bases and J 2 bases, leaving 5 bases between the germline ends. The CDR3 is made up of 12 amino acids. Germline V gene data show CDR1 as WSHSY and CDR2 as SAAADI. This chain's CDR3 is CASSDFPYEQYF. CDR3 nucleotides: TGCGCCAGCAGTGATTTCCCCTACGAGCAGTACTTC.

The chain has TRBV6-5 and TRBJ1-4; no reliable D call. CDR3 size: 12 residues. V gave up 5 bases and J gave up 11 bases, with 12 bases separating them. CDR1 and CDR2 from the germline V gene are MNHEY and SVGAGI. The CDR3: CASSQSSQKLFF. The CDR3 DNA reads as TGTGCCAGCAGTCAGTCTTCACAGAAACTGTTTTTT.